Here is one TCR beta chain with its context. Its ends do not fully match the called genes, so a read error is possible. This record belongs to a study of blood T cell repertoires in COVID-19. Whole-study context: Specimens from acute and convalescent COVID-19 originated in the United States, Italy and Spain. T cells, B-cell-depleted T cells, or PBMCs provided the cDNA or gDNA that served as material.

Germline V lookup: CDR1 SGHKS, CDR2 YYEKEE (reference sequence). The CDR3 has 17 residues. The repertoire was sequenced with immunoSEQ multiplex PCR; TCRdb's copy has only in-frame clones and lacks some. This sample has approximately 200,000 clones, with 82% found just once. Categorization into cohorts depended on clinical history that participants reported. Sequencing used PBMCs or T cells enriched from blood (not recorded which). The rearrangement uses TRBV5-5 and TRBJ2-7; the match to TRBD2 covers 12 bases. The clonotype comes from a middle-aged man who had recovered from COVID-19. As DNA, the CDR3 is TGTGCCAGCAGCTTAGTGACTACTAGCGGGAGGCCCTACGAACAGTACTTC. This sequence encodes CASSLVTTSGRPYEQYF.